This TCR beta chain is from a study of blood T cells in healthy people across ages. Study-level findings and limits: Naive T cell percentage strongly correlated with TCR beta diversity.

Healthy individuals of Caucasian origin from Russia, aged 6 to 90, served as donors. With a J-beta primer mix and a sample-barcoded 5' primer, a second PCR ran 7 to 11 cycles. Tags on each cDNA molecule came from a template-switch adaptor with 12 random nucleotides. TCRdb fed the 5' RACE reads into MiXCR, producing one record per CDR3 protein. The table records some 760,000 distinct CDR3 sequences, around 25% of them present only once. CDR1 SGHAT and CDR2 FQNNGV come from the germline V gene. V lost 3 bases and J lost 4, with 12 bases in between. The CDR3 is made up of 15 amino acids. This clonotype was counted between two and nine times. Its target is not known. These records were also assigned to another study, of T cells of mothers and their children.

Sequenced sample: blood. The rearrangement uses TRBV11-2 and TRBJ1-4; D is perhaps TRBD1 (5 bases). The clonotype comes from a boy aged 5-17 years in good health. CDR3 sequence (DNA): TGTGCCAGCAGCTTCCCCGGGACGGATAATGAAAAACTGTTTTTT. This sequence encodes CASSFPGTDNEKLFF.